The sequence of this T cell receptor beta chain was determined in a study of T cell changes during pregnancy in multiple sclerosis. Per the germline V gene, CDR1 is MDHEN and CDR2 is SYDVKM. CDR3 length: 15 residues. The trim removed 9 bases at V and 3 bases at J, leaving 10 bases unmatched. The data were produced by immunoSEQ multiplex PCR, yet TCRdb's version contains in-frame clones alone and is incomplete. The sample has about 35,000 clones; roughly 93% are singletons. The receptor was derived from a female donor with multiple sclerosis, enrolled in a pregnancy study. The chain carries TRBV28 and TRBJ2-1, with TRBD2 matching over 8 bases. This specimen consisted of CD4+ T cells from peripheral blood mononuclear cells, obtained in the first trimester of pregnancy. CDR3 protein: CASFLTGTSYNEQFF. The CDR3 nucleotides read TGTGCCAGTTTTCTTACCGGGACTAGCTACAATGAGCAGTTCTTC. Full variable domain (outside the CDR3, taken from reference TRBV28 and TRBJ2-1): DVKVTQSSRYLVKRTGEKVFLECVQDMDHENMFWYRQDPGLGLRLIYFSYDVKMKEKGDIPEGYSVSREKKERFSLILESASTNQTSMYLCASFLTGTSYNEQFFGPGTRLTVL.